This T cell receptor (beta chain) derives from a study of tumor and adjacent non-tumor tissue in lung cancer. Points on this clonotype: At one of its ends the junction is not consistent with the germline gene, which may arise from a read error.

The CDR3 has 14 amino acids. Germline V gives CDR1 DFQATT, CDR2 SNEGSKA (reference sequence). This sample's RNA came from whole unsorted tissue. TCRbeta libraries were built with three rounds of nested PCR, modified from ARM-PCR. TCRdb passed the multiplex PCR reads through MiXCR, listing each CDR3 protein once. This table has around 74,000 distinct CDR3 sequences, around 65% appearing once. This chain uses TRBV20-1 with TRBJ2-7; weak D call: TRBD2 (6 bases). Sequenced: lung tumor tissue. This sequence originates from a woman aged 70-85 years with non-small cell lung cancer. CDR3 sequence (DNA): TGCAGTGCTACTAGCGCGAGTATATCCTACGAGCTGTACTTC. Its translation: CSATSASISYELYF.